The 10 T cell receptor beta chains presented below share a single source sample, sequenced in a study of blood T cells in healthy people across ages. Primed by a sample-barcoded 5' primer and a J-beta primer mix, a second PCR proceeded for about 7 to 12 cycles. TCRdb processed the 5' RACE reads anew with MiXCR; each CDR3 protein has one entry. This sample carries 550,000 to 750,000 distinct CDR3 sequences, 20% to 25% of them seen once, and the ten largest clones take roughly 3.4%. The sample comprised blood. These receptors all stem from a man aged 70 or older in good health.

The chain employs TRBV29-1 and TRBJ1-5, with a possible D match to TRBD1 (6 bases). The V and J ends lost 7 bases and 2 bases respectively, with 15 bases between them. Germline CDR1 and CDR2: SQVTM and ANQGSEA. The CDR3 runs to 14 residues. The CDR3 reads CSARTGAGNQPQHF. The DNA of the CDR3 is TGCAGCGCCCGGACGGGGGCGGGCAATCAGCCCCAGCATTTT.

V and J are TRBV7-2 and TRBJ2-1, with a possible D match to TRBD2 (6 bases). This CDR3 contains 15 residues. Per germline, CDR1 SGHTA and CDR2 FQGNSA. V was trimmed by 1 base and J by 3 bases, leaving 10 bases between them. This CDR3 is CASSLVGGGYNEQFF. DNA for the CDR3: TGTGCCAGCAGCTTAGTGGGGGGAGGCTACAATGAGCAGTTCTTC.

This clonotype has more than one count but fewer than ten. This chain uses TRBV9 with TRBJ1-6; D not certain. The CDR3 is 17 residues long. Per germline, CDR1 SGDLS and CDR2 YYNGEE. V was pared by 0 bases and J by 7 bases, with 17 bases between. CDR3 nucleotides: TGTGCCAGCAGCGTAGCCCCCTTTGAGCAGCCGAATTCACCCCTCCACTTT. Translating it yields CASSVAPFEQPNSPLHF.

The sample holds many counts of this clonotype. The CDR3 here is CASRRTAQETQYF. In nucleotides, the CDR3 is TGTGCCAGCAGAAGGACCGCCCAAGAGACCCAGTACTTC. The V call is TRBV6-5, the J call TRBJ2-5; no firm D call. The CDR3 runs 13 residues. Trimming left V 6 bases short and J 1 base short, with 9 bases between. The germline V gene has CDR1 MNHEY and CDR2 SVGAGI.

This clonotype came up a few times. The genes are TRBV4-3 and TRBJ2-1, with 10 bases that match TRBD2. The CDR3 extends over 17 amino acids. The V segment lost 2 bases and the J segment 3 bases; nucleotides outside the gene matches: 7. From germline, CDR1 is LGHNA and CDR2 YSLEER. CDR3 nucleotides: TGCGCCAGCAGCCAATCTCGGACTAGCGGAATCTACAATGAGCAGTTCTTC. Its translation is CASSQSRTSGIYNEQFF.

The V gene is TRBV6-2 or TRBV6-3, the J gene TRBJ2-5, with 7 bases matching TRBD2. The CDR3 consists of 15 residues. Trimming took 2 bases from V and 3 from J; bases not matched to a gene: 6. CDR1 MNHEY and CDR2 SVGEGT come from the germline V gene. CDR3 sequence (DNA): TGTGCCAGCAGTTACCCCAGGAGCGGGGAAGAGACCCAGTACTTC. This codes for CASSYPRSGEETQYF.

This clonotype came up a few times. One junction end disagrees with the germline gene, perhaps due to a read error. The rearrangement joins TRBV6-1 to TRBJ2-1, with 10 bases fitting TRBD2. Germline loops: CDR1 MNHNS, CDR2 SASEGT. CDR3 length: 16 amino acids. CDR3 in DNA: TGTGCCAGCAGAGAAGCGGGAGGGATCCCCTACAATGAGCAGTTCTTC. Its translation: CASREAGGIPYNEQFF.

The chain uses TRBV2 and TRBJ2-5; 8 positions match TRBD2. The better agreement between TRBJ2-7 and the DNA end casts doubt on the J call. Germline CDR1 and CDR2: SNHLY and FYNNEI. The CDR3 loop spans 14 amino acids. CDR3 loop: CASRETSVRYEQYF. CDR3 sequence (DNA): TGTGCCAGCAGGGAGACTAGCGTAAGGTACGAGCAGTACTTC.

This clonotype was observed a few times. This sequence joins TRBV12-3 or TRBV12-4 and TRBJ1-3, with a weak D call TRBD1 (5 bases). CDR3 length: 16 residues. Trimming left V 4 bases short and J 0 bases short, with 13 bases between. CDR3 DNA sequence: TGTGCCAGCAGTTGGGACTTCCCCCGCTCTGGAAACACCATATATTTT. Translated, it gives CASSWDFPRSGNTIYF.

About this clonotype: Sequence at one end of the junction differs from germline and may be a read error. Written as DNA, the CDR3 is TGCGCCAGCAGGACTAGCGGATTAGACGGTGAGCAGTTCTTC. Translating gives CASRTSGLDGEQFF. The V gene is TRBV6-2 or TRBV6-3, the J gene TRBJ2-5, with 10 positions matching TRBD2. The closer fit of TRBJ2-1 to the DNA end suggests the J call may be wrong. The CDR3 is 14 residues long. Germline V gene lookup returns CDR1 MNHEY and CDR2 SVGEGT.